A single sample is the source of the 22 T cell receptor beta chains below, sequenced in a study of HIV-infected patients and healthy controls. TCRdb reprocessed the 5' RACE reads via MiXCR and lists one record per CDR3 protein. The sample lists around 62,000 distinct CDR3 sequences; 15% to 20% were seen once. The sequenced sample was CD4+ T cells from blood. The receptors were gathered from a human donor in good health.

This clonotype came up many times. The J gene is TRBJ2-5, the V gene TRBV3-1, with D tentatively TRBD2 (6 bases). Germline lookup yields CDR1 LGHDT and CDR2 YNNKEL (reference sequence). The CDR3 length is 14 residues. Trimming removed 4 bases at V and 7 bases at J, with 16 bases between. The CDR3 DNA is TGTGCCAGCAGCCCGCCGGGGGATGATGTGACCCAGTACTTC. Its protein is CASSPPGDDVTQYF.

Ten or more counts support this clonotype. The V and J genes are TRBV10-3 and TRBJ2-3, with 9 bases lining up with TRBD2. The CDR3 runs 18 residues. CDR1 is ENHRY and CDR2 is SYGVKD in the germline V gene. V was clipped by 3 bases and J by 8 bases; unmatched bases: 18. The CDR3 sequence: CAISDIVAGGPNSGTQYF. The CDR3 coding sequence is TGTGCCATCAGTGACATAGTCGCGGGAGGGCCGAATTCCGGTACGCAGTATTTT.

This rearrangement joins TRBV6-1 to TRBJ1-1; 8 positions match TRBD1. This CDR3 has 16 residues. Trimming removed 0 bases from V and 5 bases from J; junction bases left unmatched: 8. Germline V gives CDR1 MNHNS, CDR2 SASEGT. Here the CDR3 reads CASSEALGRGRTEAFF. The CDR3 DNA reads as TGTGCCAGCAGTGAAGCGCTGGGCAGGGGGCGGACTGAAGCTTTCTTT.

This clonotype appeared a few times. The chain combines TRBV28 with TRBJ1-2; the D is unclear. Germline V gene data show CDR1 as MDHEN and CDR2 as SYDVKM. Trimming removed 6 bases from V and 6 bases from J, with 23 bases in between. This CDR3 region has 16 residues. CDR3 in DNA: TGTGCCAGCAGCATCCCCTCCGGGGTCCACCTTGATGGCTACACCTTC. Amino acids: CASSIPSGVHLDGYTF.

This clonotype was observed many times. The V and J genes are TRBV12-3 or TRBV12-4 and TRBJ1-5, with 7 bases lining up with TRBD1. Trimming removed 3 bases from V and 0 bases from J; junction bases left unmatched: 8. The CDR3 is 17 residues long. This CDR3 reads CASSFIRTGVSNQPQHF. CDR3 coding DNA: TGTGCCAGCAGTTTTATACGGACAGGAGTTAGCAATCAGCCCCAGCATTTT.

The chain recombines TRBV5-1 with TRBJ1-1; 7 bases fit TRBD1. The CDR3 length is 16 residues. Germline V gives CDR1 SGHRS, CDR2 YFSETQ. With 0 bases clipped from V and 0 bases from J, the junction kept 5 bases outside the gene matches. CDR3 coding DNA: TGCGCCAGCAGCTTGGACCCGACAGGGTTGAACACTGAAGCTTTCTTT. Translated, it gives CASSLDPTGLNTEAFF.

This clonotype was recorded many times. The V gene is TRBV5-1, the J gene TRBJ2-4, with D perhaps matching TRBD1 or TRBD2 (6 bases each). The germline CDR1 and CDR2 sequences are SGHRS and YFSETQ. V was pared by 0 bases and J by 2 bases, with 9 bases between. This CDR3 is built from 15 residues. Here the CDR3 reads CASSLEGGSKNIQYF. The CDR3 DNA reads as TGCGCCAGCAGCTTGGAGGGGGGATCCAAAAACATTCAGTACTTC.

Written as DNA, the CDR3 is TGCAGTGCTAGCACCTACAATGAGCAGTTCTTC. This sequence encodes CSASTYNEQFF. The chain recombines TRBV20-1 with TRBJ2-1; D is unresolved. Looked up from germline, CDR1 is DFQATT and CDR2 is SNEGSKA (reference sequence). The CDR3 runs to 11 residues. V lost 3 bases to trimming and J lost 2 bases, with 2 bases between them.

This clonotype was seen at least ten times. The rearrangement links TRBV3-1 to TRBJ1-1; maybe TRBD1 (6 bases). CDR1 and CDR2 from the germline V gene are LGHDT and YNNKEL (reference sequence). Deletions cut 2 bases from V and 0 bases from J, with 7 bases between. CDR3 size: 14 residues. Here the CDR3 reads CASSQRDMNTEAFF. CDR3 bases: TGTGCCAGCAGCCAAAGGGACATGAACACTGAAGCTTTCTTT. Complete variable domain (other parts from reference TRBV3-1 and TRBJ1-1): DTAVSQTPKYLVTQMGNDKSIKCEQNLGHDTMYWYKQDSKKFLKIMFSYNNKELIINETVPNRFSPKSPDKAHLNLHINSLELGDSAVYFCASSQRDMNTEAFFGQGTRLTVV.

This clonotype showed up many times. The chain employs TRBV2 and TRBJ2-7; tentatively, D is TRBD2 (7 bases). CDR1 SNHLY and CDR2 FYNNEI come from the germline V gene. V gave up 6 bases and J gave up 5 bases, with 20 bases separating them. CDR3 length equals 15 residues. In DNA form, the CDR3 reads TGTGCCAGCAGACCGCCACGGGGGGCTGCCAACGAGCAGTACTTC. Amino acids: CASRPPRGAANEQYF.

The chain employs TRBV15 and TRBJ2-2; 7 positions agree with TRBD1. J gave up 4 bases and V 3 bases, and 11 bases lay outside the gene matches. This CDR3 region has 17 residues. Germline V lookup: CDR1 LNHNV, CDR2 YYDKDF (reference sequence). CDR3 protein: CATSRRDRAPGTGELFF. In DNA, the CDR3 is TGTGCCACCAGCAGGCGCGACAGGGCCCCGGGCACCGGGGAGCTGTTTTTT.

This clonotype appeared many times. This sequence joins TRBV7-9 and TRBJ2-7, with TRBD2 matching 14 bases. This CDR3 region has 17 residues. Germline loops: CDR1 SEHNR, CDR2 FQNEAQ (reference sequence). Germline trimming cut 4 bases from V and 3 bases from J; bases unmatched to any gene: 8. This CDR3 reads CASSSRLAGGPYYEQYF. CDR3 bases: TGTGCCAGCAGCTCTCGACTAGCGGGAGGGCCCTACTACGAGCAGTACTTC.

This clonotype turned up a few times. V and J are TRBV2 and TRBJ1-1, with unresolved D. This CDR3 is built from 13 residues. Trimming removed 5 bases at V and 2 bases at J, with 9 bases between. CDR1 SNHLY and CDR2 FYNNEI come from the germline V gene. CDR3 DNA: TGTGCCAGCAGTAGCCAGCCCAACACTGAAGCTTTCTTT. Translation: CASSSQPNTEAFF.

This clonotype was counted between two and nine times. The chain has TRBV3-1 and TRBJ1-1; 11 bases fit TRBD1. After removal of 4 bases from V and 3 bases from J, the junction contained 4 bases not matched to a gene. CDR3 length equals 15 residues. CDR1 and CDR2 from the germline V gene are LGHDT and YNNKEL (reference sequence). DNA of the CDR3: TGTGCCAGCAGCCTCTGGGACAGGGGGTACACTGAAGCTTTCTTT. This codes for CASSLWDRGYTEAFF.

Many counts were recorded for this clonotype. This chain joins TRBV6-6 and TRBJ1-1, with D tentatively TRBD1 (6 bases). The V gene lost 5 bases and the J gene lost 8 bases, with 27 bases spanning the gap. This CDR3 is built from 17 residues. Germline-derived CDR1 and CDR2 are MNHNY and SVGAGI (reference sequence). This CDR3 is CASSVEGGGTSFKEAFF. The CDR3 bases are TGTGCCAGCAGTGTCGAGGGGGGTGGGACGAGTTTCAAAGAAGCTTTCTTT.

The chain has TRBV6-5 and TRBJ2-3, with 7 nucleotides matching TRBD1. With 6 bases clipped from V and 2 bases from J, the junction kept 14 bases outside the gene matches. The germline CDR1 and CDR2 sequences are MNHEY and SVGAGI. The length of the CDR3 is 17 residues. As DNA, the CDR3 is TGTGCCAGCAGCCGTCTTTCCATACAGGGGTCCACAGATACGCAGTATTTT. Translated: CASSRLSIQGSTDTQYF.

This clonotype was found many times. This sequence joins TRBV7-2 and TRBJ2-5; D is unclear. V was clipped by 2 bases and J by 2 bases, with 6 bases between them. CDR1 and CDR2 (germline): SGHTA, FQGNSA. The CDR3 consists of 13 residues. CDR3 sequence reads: CASSLNWQETQYF. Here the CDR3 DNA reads TGTGCCAGCAGCTTAAACTGGCAAGAGACCCAGTACTTC.

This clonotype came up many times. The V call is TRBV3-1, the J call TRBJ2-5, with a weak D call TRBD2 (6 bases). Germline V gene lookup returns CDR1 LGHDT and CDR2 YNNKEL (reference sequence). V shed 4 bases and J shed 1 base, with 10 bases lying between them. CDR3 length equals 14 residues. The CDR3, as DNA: TGTGCCAGCAGCCCCCGGGACTTCCAAGAGACCCAGTACTTC. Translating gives CASSPRDFQETQYF.

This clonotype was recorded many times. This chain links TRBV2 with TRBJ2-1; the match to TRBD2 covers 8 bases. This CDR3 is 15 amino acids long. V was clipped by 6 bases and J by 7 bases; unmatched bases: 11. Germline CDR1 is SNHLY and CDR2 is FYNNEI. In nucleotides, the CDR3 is TGTGCCAGCAGACGGACTAGCAGTACAAATAATGAGCAGTTCTTC. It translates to CASRRTSSTNNEQFF. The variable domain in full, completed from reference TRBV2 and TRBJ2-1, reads EPEVTQTPSHQVTQMGQEVILRCVPISNHLYFYWYRQILGQKVEFLVSFYNNEISEKSEIFDDQFSVERPDGSNFTLKIRSTKLEDSAMYFCASRRTSSTNNEQFFGPGTRLTVL.

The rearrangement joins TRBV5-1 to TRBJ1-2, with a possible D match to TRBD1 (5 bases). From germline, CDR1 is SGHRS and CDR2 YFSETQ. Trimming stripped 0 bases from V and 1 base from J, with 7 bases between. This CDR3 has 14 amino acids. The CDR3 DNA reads TGCGCCAGCAGCTTGGTTGGGGGTAACTATGGCTACACCTTC. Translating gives CASSLVGGNYGYTF.

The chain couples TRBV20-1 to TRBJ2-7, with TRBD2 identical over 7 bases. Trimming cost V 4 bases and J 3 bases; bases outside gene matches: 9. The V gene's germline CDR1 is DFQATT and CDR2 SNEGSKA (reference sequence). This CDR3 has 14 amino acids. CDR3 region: CSATVGGRGYEQYF. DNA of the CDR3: TGCAGTGCTACGGTGGGCGGGAGAGGCTACGAGCAGTACTTC.

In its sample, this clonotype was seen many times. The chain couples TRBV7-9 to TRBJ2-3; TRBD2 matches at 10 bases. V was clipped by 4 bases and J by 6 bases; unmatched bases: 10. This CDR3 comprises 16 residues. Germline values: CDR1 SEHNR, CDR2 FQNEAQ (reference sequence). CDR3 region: CASSSTPSGSPDTQYF. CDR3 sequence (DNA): TGTGCCAGCAGCTCCACCCCTAGCGGGAGCCCTGATACGCAGTATTTT.